This T cell receptor beta chain was sequenced in a study of T cells in tumors after PD-1 blockade. At the level of the study: Excluded were patients with checkpoint blockade, immunosuppressants, or radiotherapy or other anti-cancer therapy within 4 weeks.

Trimming removed 6 bases at V and 4 bases at J, with 10 bases between. The CDR3 extends over 13 amino acids. Germline V gives CDR1 MNHEY, CDR2 SVGAGI. Data came from immunoSEQ multiplex PCR; TCRdb stores just in-frame clones and leaves some out. This table holds just under 65,000 clones, about 74% found once. This material consisted of PBMCs, taken after anti-PD-1 treatment. V and J are TRBV6-5 and TRBJ1-3, with D perhaps TRBD1 (6 bases). The source of this sequence is a human donor with basal cell carcinoma. This chain's CDR3 is CASRAGGGNTIYF. The CDR3 DNA reads TGTGCCAGCAGGGCTGGGGGCGGAAACACCATATATTTT.